These T cell receptor beta chains were read from a single sample in a study of blood T cell repertoires in COVID-19. The method was immunoSEQ multiplex PCR; TCRdb's version includes in-frame clones alone and lacks a portion of them. The table records 130,000 to 150,000 clones, approximately 80% of them present only once. The material sequenced was PBMCs or T cells enriched from blood (not recorded which). These TCRs come from a man aged 50-60 years who had recovered from COVID-19. Each CDR3 is given with its conserved first and last residue. D genes are given only for firm matches. Clone sizes are given selectively: once, few, many, or a class where the clone is expanded.

j_call d_call clone_size v_call cdr3_aa cdr3_nt
TRBJ1-3 NA NA TRBV19 CASSNRGAGNTIYF TGTGCCAGTAGTAATCGGGGGGCTGGAAACACCATATATTTT
TRBJ1-3 NA NA TRBV12-3/TRBV12-4 CASERTSGNTIYF TGTGCCAGCGAGAGAACCTCTGGAAACACCATATATTTT
TRBJ1-1 TRBD1 NA TRBV5-6 CASRPRQGAVAFF TGTGCCAGCAGGCCTCGACAGGGCGCGGTGGCTTTCTTT
TRBJ2-3 TRBD2 NA TRBV7-2 CASSLAGGIDTQYF TGTGCCAGCAGCCTAGCGGGGGGGATAGATACGCAGTATTTT
TRBJ1-1 TRBD1 NA TRBV9 CASSPRTGGANTEAFF TGTGCCAGCAGCCCCCGGACAGGGGGCGCGAACACTGAAGCTTTCTTT
TRBJ1-2 NA NA TRBV2 CALGRGTWYGYTF TGTGCCCTCGGACGGGGGACGTGGTATGGCTACACCTTC
TRBJ2-4 TRBD2 NA TRBV19 CASRPTGTSGNIQYF TGTGCCAGTAGGCCGACCGGGACTAGCGGGAACATTCAGTACTTC
TRBJ2-1 NA NA TRBV7-6 CASSFQGFYNEQFF TGTGCCAGCAGCTTCCAGGGGTTTTACAATGAGCAGTTCTTC
TRBJ1-5 NA few TRBV7-2 CASSPDRHQPQHF TGTGCCAGCAGCCCAGACAGGCATCAGCCCCAGCATTTT
TRBJ2-1 TRBD1 NA TRBV12-3/TRBV12-4 CASRPQGAGEQFF TGTGCCAGCAGACCTCAGGGGGCGGGTGAGCAGTTCTTC
TRBJ1-2 NA NA TRBV5-6 CASSYPGRGHSGYTF TGTGCCAGCAGCTACCCTGGGCGGGGGCATAGTGGCTACACCTTC
TRBJ1-2 NA NA TRBV7-2 CASSPDSLLGYTF TGTGCCAGCAGCCCCGACAGCCTCCTGGGCTACACCTTC
TRBJ1-2 NA NA TRBV7-7 CASSSRSGYTF TGTGCTAGCAGCTCGCGTTCTGGCTACACCTTC
TRBJ2-2 TRBD1 NA TRBV9 CASSVVQGAGELFF TGTGCCAGCAGCGTAGTTCAGGGGGCGGGTGAGCTGTTTTTT
TRBJ2-3 NA NA TRBV5-5 CASSLRGGDSTDTQYF TGTGCCAGCAGCTTAAGAGGGGGGGACAGCACAGATACGCAGTATTTT
TRBJ2-1 NA NA TRBV6-1 CASSEPGNEQFF TGTGCCAGCAGTGAACCGGGCAATGAGCAGTTCTTC
TRBJ2-7 TRBD1 NA TRBV12-3/TRBV12-4 CASSWTGPYEQYF TGTGCCAGCAGTTGGACAGGACCCTACGAGCAGTACTTC
TRBJ2-7 NA NA TRBV7-2 CASSPREPPYEQYF TGTGCCAGCAGCCCCCGGGAGCCCCCCTACGAGCAGTACTTC
TRBJ1-2 TRBD1 NA TRBV9 CASSAALGTGAGYTF TGTGCCAGCAGCGCCGCGCTGGGGACAGGGGCTGGCTACACCTTC
TRBJ1-2 NA NA TRBV5-5 CASSLLLGQRGDGYTF TGTGCCAGCAGCTTGCTGCTGGGACAACGGGGGGATGGCTACACCTTC
TRBJ1-4 TRBD1 NA TRBV5-8 CASSLGTGGLANEKLFF TGTGCCAGCAGCTTGGGGACAGGGGGCTTAGCGAATGAAAAACTGTTTTTT
TRBJ2-3 NA NA TRBV7-2 CASSLNRGTTDTQYF TGTGCCAGCAGCTTAAACCGGGGAACCACAGATACGCAGTATTTT
TRBJ1-2 TRBD1 NA TRBV9 CASSVGQGNPYGYTF TGTGCCAGCAGCGTAGGACAGGGCAACCCCTATGGCTACACCTTC
TRBJ2-5 NA NA TRBV12-3/TRBV12-4 CASSSQETQYF TGTGCCAGCAGTTCTCAAGAGACCCAGTACTTC
TRBJ1-2 NA once TRBV5-6 CASSWVDTTINYGYTF TGTGCCAGCAGCTGGGTTGACACGACCATTAACTATGGCTACACCTTC
TRBJ2-3 TRBD2 NA TRBV3-1/TRBV3-2 CASSPGLVLDTQYF TGTGCCAGCAGCCCGGGACTAGTACTAGATACGCAGTATTTT
TRBJ2-2 NA NA TRBV25-1 CASSGEGNTGELFF TGTGCCAGCAGTGGAGAGGGAAACACCGGGGAGCTGTTTTTT
TRBJ1-1 TRBD1 NA TRBV18 CASSSGQVIVNTEAFF TGTGCCAGCTCTAGCGGACAGGTGATAGTGAACACTGAAGCTTTCTTT
TRBJ2-7 NA NA TRBV28 CASSNPWTNEQYF TGTGCCAGCAGTAATCCGTGGACTAATGAGCAGTACTTC
TRBJ1-4 NA NA TRBV5-1 CASSIRRGGADEKLFF TGCGCCAGCAGCATCCGACGGGGGGGCGCGGATGAAAAACTGTTTTTT
TRBJ1-5 NA NA TRBV7-8 CASSLVVQPDSNQPQHF TGTGCCAGCAGCTTAGTCGTACAGCCAGATAGCAATCAGCCCCAGCATTTT
TRBJ1-2 NA NA TRBV2 CASKETGPNYGYTF TGTGCCAGCAAGGAGACAGGTCCAAACTATGGCTACACCTTC
TRBJ2-3 TRBD1 NA TRBV30 CAGTGDSTDTQYF TGTGCCGGGACAGGGGATAGCACAGATACGCAGTATTTT
TRBJ2-3 NA NA TRBV19 CASSISGGYTDTQYF TGTGCCAGTAGTATATCCGGGGGTTACACAGATACGCAGTATTTT
TRBJ2-3 TRBD2 NA TRBV6-5 CASSLTSGGTTDTQYF TGTGCCAGCAGTTTGACTAGCGGGGGGACCACAGATACGCAGTATTTT
TRBJ1-1 NA few TRBV28 CASSLGGLNTEAFF TGTGCCAGCAGTTTAGGGGGCCTGAACACTGAAGCTTTCTTT
TRBJ2-7 TRBD2 NA TRBV19 CASSMTSRGLAGGFFYEQYF TGTGCCAGTAGTATGACGTCTCGAGGACTAGCGGGGGGATTTTTTTACGAGCAGTACTTC
TRBJ2-1 TRBD1 NA TRBV5-6 CASSLDRGPYNEQFF TGTGCCAGCAGCCTGGACAGGGGACCCTACAATGAGCAGTTCTTC
TRBJ2-2 NA NA TRBV9 CASSVGAYTGELFF TGTGCCAGCAGCGTAGGGGCCTACACCGGGGAGCTGTTTTTT
TRBJ1-5 NA NA TRBV11-2 CASSLAGELSNQPQHF TGTGCCAGCAGCTTAGCCGGGGAGCTGAGCAATCAGCCCCAGCATTTT
TRBJ2-3 NA NA TRBV4-3 CASSPRGNPGPDTQYF TGCGCCAGCAGCCCCCGGGGGAACCCAGGCCCGGATACGCAGTATTTT
TRBJ1-4 NA NA TRBV6-5 CASSYDPQATNEKLFF TGTGCCAGCAGTTACGACCCACAGGCAACTAATGAAAAACTGTTTTTT
TRBJ1-1 NA NA TRBV5-1 CASSLGRREADEAFF TGCGCCAGCAGCTTGGGGCGGCGTGAGGCCGATGAAGCTTTCTTT
TRBJ1-2 NA few TRBV28 CASIRGRDSYGYTF TGTGCCAGCATCAGGGGACGGGATTCCTATGGCTACACCTTC
TRBJ1-4 TRBD1 NA TRBV28 CASSPQGRGTNEKLFF TGTGCCAGCAGCCCACAGGGGCGCGGAACTAATGAAAAACTGTTTTTT
TRBJ1-1 NA NA TRBV13 CASSPHLGGVPEAFF TGTGCCAGCAGCCCGCACCTAGGAGGGGTGCCCGAAGCTTTCTTT
TRBJ2-1 TRBD2 NA TRBV25-1 CASTKTSGGVYNEQFF TGTGCCAGCACCAAAACTAGCGGGGGGGTCTACAATGAGCAGTTCTTC
TRBJ2-5 TRBD2 NA TRBV10-3 CAISDDGGNQETQYF TGTGCCATCAGTGATGACGGGGGGAACCAAGAGACCCAGTACTTC
TRBJ1-2 TRBD1 NA TRBV19 CASSPGTEAYGYTF TGTGCCAGTAGCCCCGGGACAGAGGCCTATGGCTACACCTTC
TRBJ2-1 NA NA TRBV27 CASSLVGLSYNEQFF TGTGCCAGCAGTCTAGTAGGACTCTCCTACAATGAGCAGTTCTTC
TRBJ1-6 TRBD1 NA TRBV2 CASSEWGQGQMKSPLHF TGTGCCAGCAGTGAATGGGGACAGGGACAGATGAAGTCACCCCTCCACTTT